Included here is one T cell receptor beta chain sequence, with context. Its target is unknown. The CDR3 runs to 16 residues. The ends lost 2 bases at V and 0 bases at J; junction bases unmatched: 4. Per germline, CDR1 SGHRS and CDR2 YFSETQ. Clones were read by immunoSEQ multiplex PCR, and TCRdb kept only the in-frame ones, dropping some. This sample yields over a million clones, of which around 78% are seen a single time; roughly 0.61% belongs to the top ten. The source of the sample is a study of shared clonotypes between healthy human individuals. Findings and limits, study-wide: Memory subsets generally showed lower estimated richness than naive subsets.

This TCR came from a man aged 18 to 29 in good health. Some clones in this sample may be carry-over from other donors' samples. The sample consisted of memory CD4+ T cells from PBMCs. Indicated subset: CD45RA-negative fraction. The V and J genes are TRBV5-1 and TRBJ2-2, with 7 bases aligning to TRBD1. The CDR3 reads CASSLSQGTNTGELFF. CDR3 bases: TGCGCCAGCAGCTTATCACAGGGGACGAACACCGGGGAGCTGTTTTTT.